The entry that follows covers one T cell receptor beta chain sequence. Its antigen is unidentified. The data belong to a study of T cells after yellow fever vaccination. Findings and caveats of the study: Post-booster samples contained most primary-vaccination clones (about 96% CD4, about 90% CD8).

One entry per CDR3 protein results from TCRdb running MiXCR on the 5' RACE reads. The sample carries 500,000 to 700,000 distinct CDR3 sequences, over 15% recorded once. CDR1 and CDR2 (germline): SGHTA, FQGNSA. The V gene lost 1 base and the J gene lost 1 base, with 13 bases spanning the gap. The length of the CDR3 is 16 residues. The TCR was taken from a man aged 30-40 years who received the YFV17D yellow fever vaccine. Sequenced material: PBMCs, taken 15 days after the yellow fever booster vaccination. This chain uses TRBV7-2 with TRBJ2-5; either TRBD1 or TRBD2 may supply D (6 bases each). In DNA form, the CDR3 reads TGTGCCAGCAGCTTAGGGGGGCTGGGGGGCCAAGAGACCCAGTACTTC. It yields the protein CASSLGGLGGQETQYF.